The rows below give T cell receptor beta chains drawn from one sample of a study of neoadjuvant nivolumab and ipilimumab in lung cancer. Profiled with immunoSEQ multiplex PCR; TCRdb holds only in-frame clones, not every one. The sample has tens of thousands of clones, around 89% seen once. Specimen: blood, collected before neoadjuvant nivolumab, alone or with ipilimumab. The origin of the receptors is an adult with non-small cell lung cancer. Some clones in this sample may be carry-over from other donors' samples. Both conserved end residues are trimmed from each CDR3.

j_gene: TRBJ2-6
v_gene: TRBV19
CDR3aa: ASSTGLGANVLT

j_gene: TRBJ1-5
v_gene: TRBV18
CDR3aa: ASSLQGDRVNQPQH

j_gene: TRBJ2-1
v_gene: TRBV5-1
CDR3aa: ASSLEGHGYYNEQF

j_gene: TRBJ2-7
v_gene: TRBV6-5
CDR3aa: ASSAPGLNTYEQY

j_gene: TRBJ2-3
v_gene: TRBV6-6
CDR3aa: ASNRREDTQY

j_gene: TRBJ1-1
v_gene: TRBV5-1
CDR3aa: ASSLAIRQGGLGTEAF

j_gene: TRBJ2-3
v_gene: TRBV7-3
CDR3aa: ASSSTGTGGWDTQY

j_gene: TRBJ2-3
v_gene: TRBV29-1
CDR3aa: SVEMGRTDTQY

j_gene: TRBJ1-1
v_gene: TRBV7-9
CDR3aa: ASSLVGGNTEAF

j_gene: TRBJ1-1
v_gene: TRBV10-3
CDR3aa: AISDPARNTEAF

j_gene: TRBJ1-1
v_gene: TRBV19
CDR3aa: ASSLTGASTEAF

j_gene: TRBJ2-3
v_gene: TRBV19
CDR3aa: ATSLAEGTDTQY

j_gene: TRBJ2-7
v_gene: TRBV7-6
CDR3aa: ASSIIGQGIGEQY

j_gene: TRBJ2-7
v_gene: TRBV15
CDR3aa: ATSRVPGQGSYEQY

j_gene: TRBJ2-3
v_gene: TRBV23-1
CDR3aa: ASSQSGGGDTDTQY

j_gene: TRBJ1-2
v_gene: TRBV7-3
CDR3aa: ASSPGVGGYT

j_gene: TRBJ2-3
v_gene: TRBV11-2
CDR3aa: ASSISPDHTDTQY

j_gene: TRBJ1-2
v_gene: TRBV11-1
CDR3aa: ASSPTANYGYT

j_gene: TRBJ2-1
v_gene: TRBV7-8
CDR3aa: ASTPTRGYNEQF

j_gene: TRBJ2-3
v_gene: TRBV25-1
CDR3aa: ASRGLAGGLGDTQY

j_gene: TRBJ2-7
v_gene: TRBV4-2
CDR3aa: ASSQERTDYEQY

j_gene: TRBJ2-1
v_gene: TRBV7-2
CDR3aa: ASSPSGSYNEQF

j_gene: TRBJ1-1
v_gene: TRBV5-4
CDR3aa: ASRPGEVNTEAF

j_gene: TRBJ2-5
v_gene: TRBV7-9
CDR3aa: ASSYTGTAKETQY

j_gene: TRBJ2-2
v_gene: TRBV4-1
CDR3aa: ASSLRDRGTGELF

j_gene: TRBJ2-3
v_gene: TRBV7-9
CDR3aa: ASSLQSGVADTQY

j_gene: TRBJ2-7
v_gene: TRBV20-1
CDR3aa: SARDWREQY

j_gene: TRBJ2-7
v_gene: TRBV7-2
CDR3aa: ASSPPGAGYEQY

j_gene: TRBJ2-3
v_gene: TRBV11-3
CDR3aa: ASSLGRGYTDTQY

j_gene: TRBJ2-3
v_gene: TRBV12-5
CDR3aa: ASGRGLAGARGDTQY

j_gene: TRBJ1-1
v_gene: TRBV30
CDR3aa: AWSPQLNTEAF

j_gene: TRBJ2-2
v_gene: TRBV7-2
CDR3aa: ASSGPGTGSATGELF

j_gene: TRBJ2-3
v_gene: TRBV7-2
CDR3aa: ASSQGVGDTQY

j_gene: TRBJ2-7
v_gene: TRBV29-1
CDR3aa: SAMGAGREQY

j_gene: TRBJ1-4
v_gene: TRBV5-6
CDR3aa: ASSLRTAEKLF

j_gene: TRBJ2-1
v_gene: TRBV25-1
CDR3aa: ASRLAGADEQF